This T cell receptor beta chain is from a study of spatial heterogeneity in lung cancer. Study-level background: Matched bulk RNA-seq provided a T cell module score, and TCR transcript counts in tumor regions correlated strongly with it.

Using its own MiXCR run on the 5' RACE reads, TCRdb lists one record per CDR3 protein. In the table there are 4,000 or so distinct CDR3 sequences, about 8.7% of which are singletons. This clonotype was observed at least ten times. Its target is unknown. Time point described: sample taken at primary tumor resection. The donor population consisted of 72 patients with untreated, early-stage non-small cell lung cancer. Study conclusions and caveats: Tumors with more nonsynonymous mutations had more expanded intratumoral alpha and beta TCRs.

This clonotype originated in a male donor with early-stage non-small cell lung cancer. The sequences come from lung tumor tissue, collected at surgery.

The CDR3 loop reads CASSLTGADNQPQHF. The CDR3, as DNA: TGTGCCAGCAGCTTGACAGGGGCCGACAATCAGCCCCAGCATTTT. V gene TRBV5-6 combines with J gene TRBJ1-5; TRBD1 agrees at 7 bases. CDR3 size: 15 residues. After removal of 1 base from V and 3 bases from J, the junction contained 4 bases not matched to a gene. In germline, CDR1 is SGHDT, CDR2 YYEEEE. The full variable domain, its missing parts supplied by reference TRBV5-6 and TRBJ1-5, is DAGVTQSPTHLIKTRGQQVTLRCSPKSGHDTVSWYQQALGQGPQFIFQYYEEEERQRGNFPDRFSGHQFPNYSSELNVNALLLGDSALYLCASSLTGADNQPQHFGDGTRLSIL.